These 19 T cell receptor beta chains were all obtained from the same sample, sequenced in a study of cytomegalovirus exposure and HLA in healthy donors. PCR amplification relied on 60 Vbeta primers (plus 13 Jbeta primers). The data were produced by immunoSEQ multiplex PCR, yet TCRdb's version contains in-frame clones alone and is incomplete. The sample lists 150,000 to 200,000 clones, 77% occurring once. The sequencing input was PBMCs. All receptors come from a male donor in good health and CMV-seropositive.

The chain joins TRBV5-6 to TRBJ2-3, with 7 nucleotides matching TRBD2. This CDR3 spans 17 amino acids. With 0 bases clipped from V and 2 bases from J, the junction kept 9 bases outside the gene matches. Germline CDR1 SGHDT, CDR2 YYEEEE. This chain's CDR3 is CASSLVGPAGVTDTQYF. DNA of the CDR3: TGTGCCAGCAGCTTGGTGGGACCCGCGGGGGTCACAGATACGCAGTATTTT.

The chain joins TRBV6-8 to TRBJ2-1; weak D call: TRBD1 (5 bases). Trimming stripped 0 bases from V and 15 bases from J, with 18 bases between. The CDR3 runs 14 residues. Looked up from germline, CDR1 is MNHGY and CDR2 is SAAAGT. The CDR3 DNA follows: TGTGCCAGCAGTTACTCGAGCAGGGTTCAAATGGCGTTCTTC. The encoded protein is CASSYSSRVQMAFF.

The V and J genes are TRBV27 and TRBJ2-1; 12 bases agree with TRBD2. The CDR3 has 15 amino acids. With V trimmed by 5 bases and J by 4 bases, 3 bases remained unmatched. Germline lookup yields CDR1 MNHEY and CDR2 SMNVEV (reference sequence). The CDR3, as DNA: TGTGCCAGCAGTGGCGGGACTAGCGGGTACAATGAGCAGTTCTTC. It codes for CASSGGTSGYNEQFF.

The chain couples TRBV9 to TRBJ2-3; possibly TRBD2 for D (5 bases). From germline, CDR1 is SGDLS and CDR2 YYNGEE. The V and J ends lost 0 bases and 6 bases respectively, with 11 bases between them. The length of the CDR3 is 14 residues. The CDR3 region has the DNA TGTGCCAGCAGCGTAGGGCACCGAGGGGATACGCAGTATTTT. It yields the protein CASSVGHRGDTQYF.

This clone was observed a handful of times. This sequence joins TRBV4-1 and TRBJ2-7; D may be TRBD1 (6 bases). Germline V gene lookup returns CDR1 MGHRA and CDR2 YSYEKL. This CDR3 region has 16 residues. Trimming stripped 1 base from V and 2 bases from J, with 15 bases between. The CDR3 loop reads CASSQVQGRRAYEQYF. The CDR3 nucleotides read TGCGCCAGCAGCCAAGTTCAGGGGCGTAGGGCCTACGAGCAGTACTTC.

This clone was seen only a few times. The V call is TRBV28, the J call TRBJ2-1, with D possibly matching TRBD2 (6 bases). Trimming took 6 bases from V and 5 from J, leaving 14 bases between them. The CDR3 has 14 residues. The germline CDR1 and CDR2 sequences are MDHEN and SYDVKM. CDR3 in DNA: TGTGCCAGCAGCCATCGGGACTTTAACAATGAGCAGTTCTTC. This translates into CASSHRDFNNEQFF.

The chain is built from TRBV6-1 and TRBJ2-7; maybe TRBD1 (6 bases). V was cut by 2 bases and J by 3 bases, with 8 bases left in between. The CDR3 runs to 13 residues. Per the germline V gene, CDR1 is MNHNS and CDR2 is SASEGT. CDR3 DNA sequence: TGTGCCAGCAGTGAATACAGGGACTACGAGCAGTACTTC. Protein: CASSEYRDYEQYF.

This rearrangement joins TRBV19 to TRBJ2-3; D may be TRBD1 (5 bases). Germline values: CDR1 LNHDA, CDR2 SQIVND (reference sequence). The CDR3 loop spans 14 amino acids. Trimming removed 8 bases at V and 1 base at J, with 13 bases between. The CDR3 DNA reads TGTGCCAGTTCGACAGACCAGGGCACAGATACGCAGTATTTT. It codes for CASSTDQGTDTQYF.

The V and J genes are TRBV7-3 and TRBJ1-1; 7 bases fit TRBD1. Germline CDR1 and CDR2: SGHTA and FQGTGA. V was clipped by 4 bases and J by 4 bases; unmatched bases: 6. CDR3 size: 14 residues. The CDR3 spells CASSSTGLLTEAFF. The CDR3 coding sequence is TGTGCCAGCAGCTCGACAGGGCTCCTCACTGAAGCTTTCTTT.

This clone was observed a single time. The chain couples TRBV7-3 to TRBJ2-5, with D maybe TRBD1 (5 bases). The CDR3 sequence is 14 residues long. The germline V gene has CDR1 SGHTA and CDR2 FQGTGA. The ends were cut back, 2 bases at V and 1 base at J, with 8 bases in the middle. The CDR3 loop is CASSLSGSQETQYF. DNA for the CDR3: TGTGCCAGCAGCTTATCAGGGTCCCAAGAGACCCAGTACTTC.

The chain is built from TRBV6-6 and TRBJ1-2; D remains ambiguous. Germline CDR1 reads MNHNY; CDR2 reads SVGAGI (reference sequence). The CDR3 is 11 residues long. Between the trimmed V and J ends, which lost 3 bases and 6 bases, there was a span of 5 bases. The CDR3 nucleotides read TGTGCCAGCAGTTATCCTAATGGCTACACCTTC. This codes for CASSYPNGYTF.

This clone was seen a single time. The chain employs TRBV11-2 and TRBJ1-6, with D maybe TRBD1 (5 bases). There are 15 residues in the CDR3. The germline V gene encodes CDR1 SGHAT and CDR2 FQNNGV. V dropped 0 bases and J dropped 7 bases, with 10 bases sitting between them. The CDR3 spells CASSLERQGNSPLHF. The CDR3 region has the DNA TGTGCCAGCAGCTTAGAGCGGCAGGGAAATTCACCCCTCCACTTT.

This chain uses TRBV29-1 with TRBJ2-7; 10 nucleotides align to TRBD1. This CDR3 region has 13 residues. The germline gives CDR1 SQVTM, CDR2 ANQGSEA. V was clipped by 5 bases and J by 3 bases; unmatched bases: 4. CDR3 sequence: CSVSDRGDYEQYF. In DNA, the CDR3 is TGCAGCGTTTCGGACAGGGGGGACTACGAGCAGTACTTC.

The chain is built from TRBV7-9 and TRBJ2-2; 10 bases are a match to TRBD1. CDR3 length: 16 residues. After removal of 5 bases from V and 2 bases from J, the junction contained 5 bases not matched to a gene. Looked up from germline, CDR1 is SEHNR and CDR2 is FQNEAQ (reference sequence). CDR3 in DNA: TGTGCCAGCAGCCAAGACAGGGGGCTTAACACCGGGGAGCTGTTTTTT. Protein sequence: CASSQDRGLNTGELFF.

This chain uses TRBV7-2 with TRBJ2-5, with D possibly being TRBD2 (6 bases). The end of the DNA aligns better with TRBJ2-7, so the J call may be wrong. CDR1 SGHTA and CDR2 FQGNSA come from the germline V gene. CDR3 length: 15 residues. The CDR3 coding sequence is TGTGCCAGCAGCCCCCTTTGGGCGGGGTCCTACGAGCAGTACTTC. As protein: CASSPLWAGSYEQYF.

The chain couples TRBV12-5 to TRBJ2-7; possibly TRBD2 for D (6 bases). The CDR3 extends over 19 amino acids. The germline V and J ends were trimmed by 0 bases and 3 bases, with 24 bases remaining between them. The V gene's germline CDR1 is LGHNT and CDR2 FRNRAP. As DNA, the CDR3 is TGTGCTAGTGGTTTGGTCAATCCGGGCCTCGAAGCGGGCTTCTACGAGCAGTACTTC. Its translation is CASGLVNPGLEAGFYEQYF.

The gene calls are TRBV10-1 and TRBJ1-1; D may be TRBD1 (6 bases). Germline V CDR1 and CDR2: WNHNN, SYGVQD (reference sequence). Trimming took 8 bases from V and 6 from J, leaving 16 bases between them. The CDR3 runs 13 residues. The CDR3 loop is CASSDGQRAEAFF. The CDR3 coding sequence is TGCGCCAGCTCGGATGGACAGCGTGCTGAAGCTTTCTTT.

This chain connects TRBV6-6 to TRBJ2-7, with D possibly being TRBD1 (5 bases). Trimming shortened V by 4 bases and J by 2 bases, and 9 bases separated the two germline ends. Germline V gives CDR1 MNHNY, CDR2 SVGAGI (reference sequence). The CDR3 loop spans 13 amino acids. CDR3 residues: CASSWGTTYEQYF. Written as DNA, the CDR3 is TGTGCCAGCAGTTGGGGCACGACCTACGAGCAGTACTTC.

The genes are TRBV19 and TRBJ1-1; no definite D call. This CDR3 comprises 13 residues. Trimming cost V 3 bases and J 9 bases, with 14 bases left between them. Germline CDR1 reads LNHDA; CDR2 reads SQIVND (reference sequence). CDR3 nucleotide sequence: TGTGCCAGTAGTATTGGAGGGCAGATGCAAGCTTTCTTT. It is translated as CASSIGGQMQAFF.